Listed below are T cell receptor beta chains from one sample, sequenced in a study of T cells in Graves' hyperthyroidism and ophthalmopathy. Using its own MiXCR run on the multiplex PCR reads, TCRdb lists one record per CDR3 protein. The sample lists hundreds of thousands of distinct CDR3 sequences; about 15% were seen once. Sequenced: blood. Receptors originate from a woman between 18 and 29 years old with Graves' hyperthyroidism. Each CDR3 is given with its conserved first and last residue. The order of the fields is clone size, D gene, V gene, J gene, CDR3 protein, CDR3 DNA. D genes are given only for firm matches. Size tells how often a clone was seen (once, few, many) or the class of an expanded clone, and some rows leave it out.

>many|NA|TRBV20-1|TRBJ2-7
CSADSPTIRYEQYF
TGCAGTGCTGACAGTCCCACGATACGATACGAGCAGTACTTC
>many|NA|TRBV18|TRBJ2-3
CASSRHADTQYF
TGTGCCAGCTCACGACACGCAGATACGCAGTATTTT
>many|NA|TRBV11-2|TRBJ2-1
CASSLVQSNPYNEQFF
TGTGCCAGCAGCTTAGTCCAATCGAATCCCTACAATGAGCAGTTCTTC
>few|NA|TRBV4-1|TRBJ1-1
CASSHEGRLNTEAFF
TGCGCCAGCAGCCATGAGGGACGGTTGAACACTGAAGCTTTCTTT
>NA|TRBD1|TRBV29-1|TRBJ2-6
CSVEGRTGGARGANVLTF
TGCAGCGTTGAAGGTCGAACAGGGGGCGCGAGAGGGGCCAACGTCCTGACTTTC
>many|TRBD1|TRBV30|TRBJ2-7
CAWRERTGGIVDEQYF
TGTGCCTGGAGAGAGAGGACAGGGGGCATAGTAGACGAGCAGTACTTC
>NA|NA|TRBV2|TRBJ2-3
CASRSVVTSTDTQYF
TGTGCCAGTAGATCCGTAGTGACTAGCACAGATACGCAGTATTTT
>NA|NA|TRBV30|TRBJ1-2
CAWTKGYYGYTF
TGTGCCTGGACCAAGGGTTACTATGGCTACACCTTC
>NA|NA|TRBV3-1|TRBJ2-1
CASSQGEEQFF
TGTGCCAGCAGCCAAGGAGAAGAGCAGTTCTTC
>NA|TRBD2|TRBV12-3/TRBV12-4|TRBJ2-1
CASSFGGTSGGNEQFF
TGTGCCAGCAGTTTCGGGGGGACTAGTGGGGGCAATGAGCAGTTCTTC
>NA|TRBD2|TRBV12-3/TRBV12-4|TRBJ2-3
CASSLPGTSGRIWTDTQYF
TGTGCCAGCAGCCTTCCCGGGACTAGCGGGAGGATCTGGACAGATACGCAGTATTTT
>many|TRBD1|TRBV2|TRBJ1-2
CASSYRGLNYGYTF
TGTGCCAGCAGTTACAGGGGGCTCAACTATGGCTACACCTTC
>NA|TRBD2|TRBV9|TRBJ2-2
CASSVALLAGGLHGELFF
TGTGCCAGCAGCGTAGCCCTCCTAGCGGGAGGGTTGCACGGGGAGCTGTTTTTT
>NA|NA|TRBV7-9|TRBJ2-5
CASSSRGTPLGETQYF
TGTGCCAGCAGCTCCCGTGGGACACCCCTGGGGGAGACCCAGTACTTC
>NA|TRBD2|TRBV7-9|TRBJ2-3
CASSLLYLEGGPSDTQYF
TGTGCCAGCAGCTTATTATATCTGGAGGGAGGGCCCTCGGATACGCAGTATTTT
>many|TRBD1|TRBV11-3|TRBJ2-2
CASSQTGTVTGELFF
TGTGCCAGCAGCCAGACAGGGACGGTCACCGGGGAGCTGTTTTTT